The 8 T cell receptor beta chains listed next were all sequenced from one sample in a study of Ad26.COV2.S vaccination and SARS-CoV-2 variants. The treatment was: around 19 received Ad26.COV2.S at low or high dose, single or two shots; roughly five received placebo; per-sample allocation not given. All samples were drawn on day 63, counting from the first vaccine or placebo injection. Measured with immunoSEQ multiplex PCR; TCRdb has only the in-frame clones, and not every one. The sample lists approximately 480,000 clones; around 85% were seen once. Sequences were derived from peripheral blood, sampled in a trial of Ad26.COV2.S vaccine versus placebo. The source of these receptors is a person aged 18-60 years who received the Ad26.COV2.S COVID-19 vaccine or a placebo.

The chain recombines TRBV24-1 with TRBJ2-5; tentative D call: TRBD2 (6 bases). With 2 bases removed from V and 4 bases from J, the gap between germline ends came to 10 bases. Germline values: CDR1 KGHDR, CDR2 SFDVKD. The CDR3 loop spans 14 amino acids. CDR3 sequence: CATSDYTRGETQYF. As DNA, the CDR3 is TGTGCCACCAGTGATTATACGCGGGGAGAGACCCAGTACTTC.

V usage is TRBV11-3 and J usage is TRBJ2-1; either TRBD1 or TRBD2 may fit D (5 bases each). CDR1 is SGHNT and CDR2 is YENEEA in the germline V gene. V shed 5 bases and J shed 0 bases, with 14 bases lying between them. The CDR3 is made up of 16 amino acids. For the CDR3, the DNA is TGTGCCAGCAGCCCTGGGGACCGTAGCTCCTACAATGAGCAGTTCTTC. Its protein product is CASSPGDRSSYNEQFF.

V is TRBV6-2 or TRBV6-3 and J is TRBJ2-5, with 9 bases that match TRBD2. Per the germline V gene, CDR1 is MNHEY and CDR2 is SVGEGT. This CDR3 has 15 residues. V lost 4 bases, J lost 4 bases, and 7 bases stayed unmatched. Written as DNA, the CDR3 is TGTGCCAGCAGTTCGCGTGGACTAGCGCCAGAGACCCAGTACTTC. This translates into CASSSRGLAPETQYF.

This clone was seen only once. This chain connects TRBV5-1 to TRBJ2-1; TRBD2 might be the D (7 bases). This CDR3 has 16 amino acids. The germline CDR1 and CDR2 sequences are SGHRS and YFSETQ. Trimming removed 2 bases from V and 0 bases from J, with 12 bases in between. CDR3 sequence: CASSFDGGLSYNEQFF. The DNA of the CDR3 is TGCGCCAGCAGCTTCGACGGGGGGCTCTCCTACAATGAGCAGTTCTTC.

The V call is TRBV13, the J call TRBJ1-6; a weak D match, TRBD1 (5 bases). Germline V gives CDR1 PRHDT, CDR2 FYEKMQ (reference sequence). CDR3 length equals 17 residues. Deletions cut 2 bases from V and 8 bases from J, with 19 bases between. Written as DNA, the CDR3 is TGTGCCAGCAGCTTATCGAGGGGCTACGGTGCCGATTCACCCCTCCACTTT. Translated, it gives CASSLSRGYGADSPLHF.

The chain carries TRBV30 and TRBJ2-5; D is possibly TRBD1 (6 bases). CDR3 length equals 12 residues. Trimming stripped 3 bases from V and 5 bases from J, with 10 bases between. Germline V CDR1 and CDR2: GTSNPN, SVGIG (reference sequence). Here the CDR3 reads CAWRGQGETQYF. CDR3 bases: TGTGCCTGGAGGGGACAAGGGGAGACCCAGTACTTC.

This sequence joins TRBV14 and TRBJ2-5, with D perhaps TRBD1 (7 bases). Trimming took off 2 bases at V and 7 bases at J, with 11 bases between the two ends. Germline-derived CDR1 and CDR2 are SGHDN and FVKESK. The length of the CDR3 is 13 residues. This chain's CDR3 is CASSQPGGGTQYF. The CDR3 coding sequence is TGTGCCAGCAGCCAACCAGGGGGAGGGACCCAGTACTTC.

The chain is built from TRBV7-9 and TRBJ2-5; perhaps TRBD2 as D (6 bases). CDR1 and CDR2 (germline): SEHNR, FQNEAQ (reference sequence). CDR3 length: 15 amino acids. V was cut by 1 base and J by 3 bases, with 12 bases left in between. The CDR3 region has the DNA TGTGCCAGCAGCTTAGAAGGGAAGCGGGAAGAGACCCAGTACTTC. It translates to CASSLEGKREETQYF.